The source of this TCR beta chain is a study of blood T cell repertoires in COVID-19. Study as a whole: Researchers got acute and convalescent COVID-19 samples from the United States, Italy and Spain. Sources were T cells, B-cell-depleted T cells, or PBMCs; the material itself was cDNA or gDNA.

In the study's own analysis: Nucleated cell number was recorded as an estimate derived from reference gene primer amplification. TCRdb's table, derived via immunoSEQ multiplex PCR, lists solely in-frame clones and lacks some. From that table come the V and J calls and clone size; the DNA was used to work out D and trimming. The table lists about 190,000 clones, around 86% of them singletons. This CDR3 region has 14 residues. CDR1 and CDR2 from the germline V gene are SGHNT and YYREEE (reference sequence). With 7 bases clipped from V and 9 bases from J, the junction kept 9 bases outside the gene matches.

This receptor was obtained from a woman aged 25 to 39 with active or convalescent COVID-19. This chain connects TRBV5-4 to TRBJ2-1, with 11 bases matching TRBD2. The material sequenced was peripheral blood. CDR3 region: CASGTSGRVGEQFF. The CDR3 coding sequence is TGTGCCAGCGGCACTAGCGGGAGAGTTGGTGAGCAGTTCTTC.